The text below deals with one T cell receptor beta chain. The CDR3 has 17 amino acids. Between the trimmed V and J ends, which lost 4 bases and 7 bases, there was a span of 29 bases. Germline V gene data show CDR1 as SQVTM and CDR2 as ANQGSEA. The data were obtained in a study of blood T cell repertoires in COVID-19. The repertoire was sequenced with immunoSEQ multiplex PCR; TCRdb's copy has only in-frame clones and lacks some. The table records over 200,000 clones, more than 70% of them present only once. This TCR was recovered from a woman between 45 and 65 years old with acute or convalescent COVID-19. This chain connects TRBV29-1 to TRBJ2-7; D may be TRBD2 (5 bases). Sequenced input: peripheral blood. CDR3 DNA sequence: TGCAGCGTTGGAGGAGGATACGGTGGGTTCCCCCTTTGGGAGCAGTACTTC. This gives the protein CSVGGGYGGFPLWEQYF.